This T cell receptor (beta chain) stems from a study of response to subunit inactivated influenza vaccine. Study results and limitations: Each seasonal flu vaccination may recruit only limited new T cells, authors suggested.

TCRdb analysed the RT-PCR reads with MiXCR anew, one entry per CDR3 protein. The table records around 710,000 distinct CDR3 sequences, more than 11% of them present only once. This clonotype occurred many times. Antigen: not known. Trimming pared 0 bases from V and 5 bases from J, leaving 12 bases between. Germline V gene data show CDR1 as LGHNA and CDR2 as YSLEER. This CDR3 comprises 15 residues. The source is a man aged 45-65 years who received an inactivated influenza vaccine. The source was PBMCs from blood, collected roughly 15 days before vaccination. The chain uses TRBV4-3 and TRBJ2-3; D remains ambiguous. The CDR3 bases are TGCGCCAGCAGCCAAGATTTCTCTCGGAAAGATACGCAGTATTTT. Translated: CASSQDFSRKDTQYF.